The next 20 T cell receptor beta chains were all read from a single sample in a study of T-cell reconstitution after alpha-beta-depleted transplantation in children. Researchers prepared the TCRbeta library using unique molecular identifiers, the study reports. One entry per CDR3 protein, called by TCRdb with MiXCR from the PCR reads. This sample has over 400,000 distinct CDR3 sequences; roughly an eighth occur once, and the top ten carry around 6%. The sample here was PBMCs from the stem cell graft donor, taken from the stem cell graft. The receptors originated from a human donor who donated a stem cell graft to a child with combined immunodeficiency.

This clonotype was recorded many times. The rearrangement joins TRBV10-3 to TRBJ2-1; D ambiguous. V dropped 2 bases and J dropped 9 bases, with 11 bases sitting between them. The germline V gene encodes CDR1 ENHRY and CDR2 SYGVKD. This CDR3 is 13 amino acids long. CDR3 coding DNA: TGTGCCATCAGTGAGAGCAGCCCCACTGAGCAGTTCTTC. Amino acid sequence: CAISESSPTEQFF.

This clonotype has just a few counts. The chain joins TRBV12-3 or TRBV12-4 to TRBJ1-1, with 12 bases lining up with TRBD1. Trimming removed 6 bases from V and 7 bases from J; junction bases left unmatched: 6. The CDR3 is 14 residues long. DNA for the CDR3: TGTGCCAGCAGCCAGGGACAGGGGGCGGGTGAAGCTTTCTTT. Protein: CASSQGQGAGEAFF.

The genes are TRBV12-3 or TRBV12-4 and TRBJ2-5, with 8 bases identical to TRBD2. This CDR3 has 14 residues. The V gene end was trimmed by 8 bases and the J gene end by 5 bases; junction bases not matched to a gene: 10. The CDR3 DNA is TGTGCCAGCTCATTCGGGAGGGCCTGGGAGACCCAGTACTTC. It encodes CASSFGRAWETQYF.

This clonotype was seen repeatedly, ten times or more. The chain joins TRBV5-6 to TRBJ2-1, with 10 nucleotides matching TRBD1. The CDR3 runs 15 residues. V trimming: 4 bases; J trimming: 4 bases; junction bases outside the gene matches: 5. Per the germline V gene, CDR1 is SGHDT and CDR2 is YYEEEE. This chain's CDR3 is CASSRPGQGYNEQFF. The CDR3 nucleotides are TGTGCCAGCAGCCGGCCGGGACAGGGGTACAATGAGCAGTTCTTC. Combining the CDR3 with reference TRBV5-6 and TRBJ2-1 gives the whole variable domain DAGVTQSPTHLIKTRGQQVTLRCSPKSGHDTVSWYQQALGQGPQFIFQYYEEEERQRGNFPDRFSGHQFPNYSSELNVNALLLGDSALYLCASSRPGQGYNEQFFGPGTRLTVL.

The rearrangement uses TRBV3-1 and TRBJ2-3; 10 nucleotides align to TRBD2. J lost 2 bases, V lost 0 bases, and 5 bases had no gene match. The CDR3 is made up of 17 amino acids. CDR1 and CDR2 from the germline V gene are LGHDT and YNNKEL (reference sequence). This CDR3 is CASSQDLAGVSTDTQYF. In DNA form, the CDR3 reads TGTGCCAGCAGCCAAGACCTAGCGGGGGTTTCCACAGATACGCAGTATTTT.

Turning to this clonotype: A much larger clone lies a single base off, so this may be a read error. The rearrangement joins TRBV7-9 to TRBJ1-1; D gene uncertain. Germline V gene data show CDR1 as SEHNR and CDR2 as FQNEAQ (reference sequence). Trimming cost V 0 bases and J 3 bases, with 5 bases left between them. The CDR3 loop spans 13 amino acids. CDR3 loop: CASSLATDTEAFF. The CDR3 DNA is TGTGCCAGCAGCTTAGCGACCGACACTGAAGCTTTCTTT.

This chain connects TRBV7-9 to TRBJ2-7; 11 nucleotides agree with TRBD2. Germline loops: CDR1 SEHNR, CDR2 FQNEAQ (reference sequence). V gave up 2 bases and J gave up 5 bases; unmatched junction bases: 2. The CDR3 loop spans 14 amino acids. The CDR3 spells CASSLTGLADEQYF. The CDR3 DNA is TGTGCCAGCAGCTTAACGGGACTAGCGGACGAGCAGTACTTC.

This clonotype was counted ten times or more. The rearrangement uses TRBV4-3 and TRBJ2-7; no clear D gene. Germline V CDR1 and CDR2: LGHNA, YSLEER. V gave up 0 bases and J gave up 0 bases, with 9 bases separating them. This CDR3 has 15 amino acids. CDR3 sequence (DNA): TGCGCCAGCAGCCAAGAAATGAGGAGCTCCTACGAGCAGTACTTC. Its translation: CASSQEMRSSYEQYF.

The chain uses TRBV10-3 and TRBJ2-5, with 7 bases fitting TRBD1. The CDR3 consists of 15 residues. Germline V CDR1 and CDR2: ENHRY, SYGVKD. Losses at the gene ends were 4 bases for V and 2 bases for J; bases not matched to a gene: 7. CDR3 DNA sequence: TGTGCCATCAGTGGTCGACCGGGACAGCAAGAGACCCAGTACTTC. Translating gives CAISGRPGQQETQYF.

This clonotype was counted only a few times. The chain employs TRBV28 and TRBJ2-3; D assignment may be TRBD1 or TRBD2 (6 bases each). CDR1 and CDR2 (germline): MDHEN, SYDVKM. There are 14 residues in the CDR3. Trimming removed 1 base from V and 13 bases from J, with 18 bases in between. The CDR3 loop reads CASSLFLGGQPKYF. The CDR3 nucleotides read TGTGCCAGCAGTTTATTCCTGGGGGGCCAACCGAAGTATTTT.

This clonotype came up many times. This chain links TRBV27 with TRBJ1-1, with TRBD1 identical over 8 bases. The ends lost 3 bases at V and 1 base at J; junction bases unmatched: 4. This CDR3 has 15 amino acids. The germline CDR1 and CDR2 sequences are MNHEY and SMNVEV (reference sequence). The CDR3 protein is CASSFDDRGNTEAFF. In nucleotides, the CDR3 is TGTGCCAGCAGTTTCGATGACAGGGGGAACACTGAAGCTTTCTTT.

There are a few counts of this clonotype. The chain links TRBV21-1 to TRBJ2-3; TRBD2 reflects the table's D call only, with no check against the DNA. TRBV21-1 is tagged as a pseudogene. The CDR3 covers 17 residues. The chain's CDR3 is CASSKVKIQRGTDTQYF. For the CDR3, the DNA is TGTGCCAGCAGCAAAGTTAAGATCCAGCGGGGCACAGATACGCAGTATTTT.

The V and J genes are TRBV29-1 and TRBJ2-7, with 11 bases fitting TRBD1. The V gene end was trimmed by 6 bases and the J gene end by 6 bases; junction bases not matched to a gene: 7. Germline loops: CDR1 SQVTM, CDR2 ANQGSEA. The CDR3 runs 13 residues. CDR3 DNA sequence: TGCAGCGTCCGTACCGGGACAGGGGGCGAGCAGTACTTC. This gives the protein CSVRTGTGGEQYF.

The J gene is TRBJ2-5, the V gene TRBV12-3 or TRBV12-4; D may be TRBD2 (6 bases). The CDR3 has 14 residues. The V gene lost 6 bases and the J gene lost 1 base, with 12 bases spanning the gap. CDR3 protein: CASRLLGGQETQYF. CDR3 DNA: TGTGCCAGCAGACTCCTCGGGGGCCAAGAGACCCAGTACTTC.

This clonotype was seen only a few times. The CDR3 does not close with the conserved phenylalanine or tryptophan, likely indicating a read error. It is unclear where the CDR3 begins or ends on the DNA, so no DNA is shown, and the CDR3 is as TCRdb lists it. The chain carries TRBV7-2 and TRBJ1-2; the table names TRBD1, a call not compared with the DNA. Per germline, CDR1 SGHTA and CDR2 FQGNSA. The length of the CDR3 is 14 amino acids, counting both ends. The CDR3 reads CASSLDPGTKADTS.

The chain links TRBV5-1 to TRBJ2-7; D uncertain. The germline CDR1 and CDR2 sequences are SGHRS and YFSETQ. Deletions cut 2 bases from V and 2 bases from J, with 14 bases between. The CDR3 has 15 amino acids. The CDR3 protein is CASSFSGRLAYEQYF. The CDR3 nucleotides are TGCGCCAGCAGCTTTTCTGGCCGATTGGCCTACGAGCAGTACTTC.

Comments on this clonotype: Relative to the germline gene, one junction end is altered; a read error may explain this. J is TRBJ1-2 and V is TRBV12-3 or TRBV12-4; D is undetermined. The CDR3 has 8 amino acids. The CDR3 DNA is TGTGCCAGCAGTTTAGAGGGCTTC. Amino acids: CASSLEGF.

This clonotype was recorded many times. The chain has TRBV6-5 and TRBJ2-3, with D perhaps TRBD2 (5 bases). The CDR3 spans 18 residues. Germline CDR1 and CDR2: MNHEY and SVGAGI. The V gene lost 0 bases and the J gene lost 5 bases, with 21 bases spanning the gap. CDR3 bases: TGTGCCAGCAGTTACTCGGGAGCTGTTCCTCCTACGGGAGATACGCAGTATTTT. This encodes CASSYSGAVPPTGDTQYF.

The genes are TRBV20-1 and TRBJ2-5, with 13 bases that match TRBD2. V shed 1 base and J 5 bases; nucleotides not matched to a gene: 10. Germline V CDR1 and CDR2: DFQATT, SNEGSKA (reference sequence). The CDR3 spans 17 residues. CDR3 sequence reads: CSARGQLGLAGVETQYF. CDR3 bases: TGCAGTGCTAGAGGTCAACTTGGACTAGCGGGAGTGGAGACCCAGTACTTC.

The chain is built from TRBV25-1 and TRBJ2-7, with a tentative D call TRBD1 (5 bases). The CDR3 spans 12 residues. Germline CDR1 and CDR2: MGHDK and SYGVNS. Trimming pared 6 bases from V and 1 base from J, leaving 7 bases between. CDR3 sequence reads: CASRPGSYEQYF. CDR3 DNA: TGTGCCAGCAGGCCAGGGTCCTACGAGCAGTACTTC.